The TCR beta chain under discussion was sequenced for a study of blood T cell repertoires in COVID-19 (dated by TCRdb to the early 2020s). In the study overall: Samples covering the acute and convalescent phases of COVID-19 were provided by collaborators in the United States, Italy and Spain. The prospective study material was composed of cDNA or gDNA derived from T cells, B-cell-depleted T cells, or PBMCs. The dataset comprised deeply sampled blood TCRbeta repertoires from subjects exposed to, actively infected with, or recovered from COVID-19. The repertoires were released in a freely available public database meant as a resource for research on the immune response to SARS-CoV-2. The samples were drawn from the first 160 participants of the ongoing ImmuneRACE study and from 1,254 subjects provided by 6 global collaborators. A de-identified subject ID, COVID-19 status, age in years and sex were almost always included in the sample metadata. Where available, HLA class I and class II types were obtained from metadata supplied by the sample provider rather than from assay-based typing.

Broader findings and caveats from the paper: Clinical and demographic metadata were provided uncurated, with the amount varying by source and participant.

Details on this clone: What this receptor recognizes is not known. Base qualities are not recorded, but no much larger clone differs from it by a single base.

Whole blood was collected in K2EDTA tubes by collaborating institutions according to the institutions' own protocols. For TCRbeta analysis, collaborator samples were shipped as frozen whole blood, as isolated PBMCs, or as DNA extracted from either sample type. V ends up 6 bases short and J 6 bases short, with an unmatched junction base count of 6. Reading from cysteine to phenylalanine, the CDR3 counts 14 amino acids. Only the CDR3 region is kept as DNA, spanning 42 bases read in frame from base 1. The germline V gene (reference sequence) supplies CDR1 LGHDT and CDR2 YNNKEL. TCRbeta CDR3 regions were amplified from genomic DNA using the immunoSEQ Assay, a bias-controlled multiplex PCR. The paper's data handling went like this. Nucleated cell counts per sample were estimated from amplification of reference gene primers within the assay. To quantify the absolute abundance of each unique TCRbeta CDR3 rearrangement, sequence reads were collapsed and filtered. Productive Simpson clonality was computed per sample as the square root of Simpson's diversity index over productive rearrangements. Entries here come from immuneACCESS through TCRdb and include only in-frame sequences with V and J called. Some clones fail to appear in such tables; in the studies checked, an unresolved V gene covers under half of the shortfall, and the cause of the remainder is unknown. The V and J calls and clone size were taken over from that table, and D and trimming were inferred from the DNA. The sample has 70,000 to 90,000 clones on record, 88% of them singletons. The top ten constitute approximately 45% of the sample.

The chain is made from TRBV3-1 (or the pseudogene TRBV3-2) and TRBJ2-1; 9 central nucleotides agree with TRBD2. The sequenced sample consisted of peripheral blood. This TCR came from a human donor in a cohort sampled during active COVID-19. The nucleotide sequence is TGTGCCAGCAGTCGACGCGGGGGGGCCAATGAGCAGTTCTTC. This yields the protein CASSRRGGANEQFF.